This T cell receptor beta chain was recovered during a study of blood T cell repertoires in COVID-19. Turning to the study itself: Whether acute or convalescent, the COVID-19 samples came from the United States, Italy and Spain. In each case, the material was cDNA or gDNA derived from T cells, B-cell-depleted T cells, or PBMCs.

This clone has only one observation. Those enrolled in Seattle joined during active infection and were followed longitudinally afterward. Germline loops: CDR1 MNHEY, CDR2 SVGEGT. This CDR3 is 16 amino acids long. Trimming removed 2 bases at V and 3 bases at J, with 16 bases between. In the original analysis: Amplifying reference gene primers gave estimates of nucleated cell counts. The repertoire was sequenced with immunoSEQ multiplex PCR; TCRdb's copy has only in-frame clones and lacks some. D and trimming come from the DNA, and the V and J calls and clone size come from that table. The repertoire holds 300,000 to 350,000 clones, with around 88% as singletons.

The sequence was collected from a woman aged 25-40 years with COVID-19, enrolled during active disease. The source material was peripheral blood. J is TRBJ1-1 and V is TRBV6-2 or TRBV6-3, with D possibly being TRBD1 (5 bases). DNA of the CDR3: TGTGCCAGCAGTTACCCGAGGGGCCGGGGGGACACTGAAGCTTTCTTT. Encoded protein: CASSYPRGRGDTEAFF.